The 9 T cell receptor beta chains presented below share a single source sample, sequenced in a study of blood T cell repertoires in COVID-19. The method was immunoSEQ multiplex PCR; TCRdb's version includes in-frame clones alone and lacks a portion of them. The sample records hundreds of thousands of clones, 83% being singletons. The sequencing sample was made of peripheral blood. The origin of the receptors is a woman between 40 and 55 years old with active or convalescent COVID-19.

This chain links TRBV15 with TRBJ1-5, with a tentative D call TRBD1 (5 bases). V lost 2 bases, J lost 0 bases, and 8 bases lay in between. Germline V CDR1 and CDR2: LNHNV, YYDKDF (reference sequence). The CDR3 has 15 residues. CDR3 protein: CATSRYRGSNQPQHF. As DNA, the CDR3 is TGTGCCACCAGCAGATATAGGGGTAGCAATCAGCCCCAGCATTTT.

This clone was seen once. This rearrangement joins TRBV4-1 to TRBJ1-1; 9 bases are a match to TRBD1. Germline loops: CDR1 MGHRA, CDR2 YSYEKL. V shed 1 base, J shed 1 base, and the junction held 10 bases outside the gene matches. The CDR3 runs to 18 residues. The CDR3: CASSQGLGTGIGNTEAFF. The CDR3 nucleotides are TGCGCCAGCAGCCAAGGTCTAGGGACAGGGATCGGGAACACTGAAGCTTTCTTT.

This clone showed up just a few times. The V call is TRBV30, the J call TRBJ1-4; 7 bases line up with TRBD1. CDR1 GTSNPN and CDR2 SVGIG come from the germline V gene (reference sequence). The CDR3 totals 15 residues. Trimming took 1 base from V and 7 from J; bases not matched to a gene: 9. The CDR3 loop is CAWSAKGGAGEKLFF. The CDR3 region has the DNA TGTGCCTGGAGTGCGAAAGGGGGCGCGGGTGAAAAACTGTTTTTT.

The V call is TRBV28, the J call TRBJ2-7; TRBD1 matches 8 bases. The V segment lost 4 bases and the J segment 1 base; nucleotides outside the gene matches: 9. This CDR3 spans 16 amino acids. Germline-derived CDR1 and CDR2 are MDHEN and SYDVKM. The CDR3 is CASSSLDRGSSYEQYF. The DNA for the CDR3 is TGTGCCAGCAGTTCCCTAGACAGGGGATCGTCCTACGAGCAGTACTTC.

This chain connects TRBV7-3 to TRBJ1-1, with D unresolved. The CDR3 has 13 amino acids. Per the germline V gene, CDR1 is SGHTA and CDR2 is FQGTGA. V was shortened by 0 bases and J by 3 bases, with 5 bases between the two germline ends. This CDR3 is CASSLTVDTEAFF. The CDR3 DNA follows: TGTGCCAGCAGCTTAACGGTAGACACTGAAGCTTTCTTT.

V usage is TRBV20-1 and J usage is TRBJ1-4; D remains unclear. Germline assignment: CDR1 DFQATT and CDR2 SNEGSKA (reference sequence). The CDR3 has 11 amino acids. The CDR3 DNA reads as TGCAGCGGAGCAACTAATGAAAAACTGTTTTTT. It is translated as CSGATNEKLFF.

This sequence joins TRBV6-6 and TRBJ2-4, with a possible D match to TRBD2 (6 bases). The CDR3 runs 16 residues. Germline V gene data show CDR1 as MNHNY and CDR2 as SVGAGI (reference sequence). V dropped 6 bases and J dropped 0 bases, with 15 bases sitting between them. The CDR3 spells CASSTGTSLAKNIQYF. The DNA for the CDR3 is TGTGCCAGCAGCACGGGGACTTCACTAGCCAAAAACATTCAGTACTTC.

The chain employs TRBV4-3 and TRBJ2-2; D might be TRBD1 (5 bases). The CDR3 sequence is 13 residues long. Trimming left V 4 bases short and J 8 bases short, with 11 bases between. Germline V gene lookup returns CDR1 LGHNA and CDR2 YSLEER. The CDR3 nucleotides read TGCGCCAGCAGCCCTGGAAGGGGTGGGGAGCTGTTTTTT. Encoded protein: CASSPGRGGELFF.

V is TRBV6-6 and J is TRBJ2-1, with 7 nucleotides matching TRBD1. The V gene's germline CDR1 is MNHNY and CDR2 SVGAGI (reference sequence). This CDR3 contains 15 residues. The junction had 5 bases not matched to a gene; V was cut back by 0 bases and J by 6 bases. The CDR3 DNA reads TGTGCCAGCAGTTACTCGGGACACAGGGGCAATGAGCAGTTCTTC. This gives the protein CASSYSGHRGNEQFF.